These 15 T cell receptor beta chains share one sample of origin, sequenced in a study of regulatory T cells in long-lasting Graves disease. The time point is: newly diagnosed GD, antithyroid drugs for less than 3 months. PBMC RNA was the source of the TCR library. Library construction for TCR beta used iRepertoire HTBI primers and Arm-PCR of CDR3 regions. TCRdb used MiXCR to reprocess the multiplex PCR reads, holding one entry per CDR3 protein. This sample has about 450,000 distinct CDR3 sequences, with roughly 15% found just once. These data were likewise used in another study, on T cells in Graves' hyperthyroidism and ophthalmopathy.

The source material was peripheral blood mononuclear cells (PBMCs), sampled at new diagnosis, from a patient treated with antithyroid drugs. The source of these receptors is a woman aged 45-65 years with Graves disease.

This chain joins TRBV18 and TRBJ1-1; D uncertain. The CDR3 covers 14 residues. Trimming cost V 1 base and J 10 bases, with 16 bases left between them. The germline gives CDR1 KGHSH, CDR2 LQKENI. This CDR3 is CASSPQELRRGAFF. In DNA form, the CDR3 reads TGTGCCAGCTCACCACAAGAGCTCCGGAGAGGAGCTTTCTTT.

At least ten counts were recorded for this clonotype. The J gene is TRBJ1-1, the V gene TRBV10-3, with TRBD1 identical over 8 bases. Germline CDR1 reads ENHRY; CDR2 reads SYGVKD. The CDR3 totals 15 residues. Trimming at V came to 4 bases and at J to 4 bases, leaving 8 bases not matched to a gene. CDR3: CAISAQGALGTEAFF. The DNA for the CDR3 is TGTGCCATCAGTGCGCAGGGGGCTTTGGGCACTGAAGCTTTCTTT.

The sample holds many counts of this clonotype. J is TRBJ1-1 and V is TRBV11-2; no clear D. The V gene lost 1 base and the J gene lost 2 bases, with 8 bases spanning the gap. Germline values: CDR1 SGHAT, CDR2 FQNNGV. The CDR3 runs 14 residues. Here the CDR3 DNA reads TGTGCCAGCAGCTTAGTCTCAGGAAACACTGAAGCTTTCTTT. Its protein is CASSLVSGNTEAFF.

This clonotype was counted many times. J is TRBJ2-3 and V is TRBV10-3, with TRBD1 matching 8 bases. Trimming removed 8 bases from V and 2 bases from J; junction bases left unmatched: 3. The CDR3 is 13 amino acids. Germline-derived CDR1 and CDR2 are ENHRY and SYGVKD. The CDR3 region has the DNA TGTGCCATCGGGACAGGCTACACAGATACGCAGTATTTT. Its protein is CAIGTGYTDTQYF.

This clonotype occurred a few times. The chain recombines TRBV4-1 with TRBJ2-6; the D is unclear. The CDR3 is 15 amino acids. The V gene lost 3 bases and the J gene lost 0 bases, with 6 bases spanning the gap. Germline loops: CDR1 MGHRA, CDR2 YSYEKL. The CDR3 coding sequence is TGCGCCAGCAGCCAGTTCTCCTCTGGGGCCAACGTCCTGACTTTC. As protein: CASSQFSSGANVLTF.

This clonotype was seen a few times. A single base separates this from a much larger clone, so it may be a read error. The chain couples TRBV12-5 to TRBJ1-5; D is unclear. The CDR3 is 17 residues long. V was shortened by 0 bases and J by 9 bases, with 21 bases between the two germline ends. Germline loops: CDR1 LGHNT, CDR2 FRNRAP. CDR3 bases: TGTGCTAGTGGTTTGGTACCCTCAAGGTGGTCGGGTCGGCCCCAGCATTTT. Its protein product is CASGLVPSRWSGRPQHF.

This clonotype was seen ten or more times. V and J are TRBV12-3 or TRBV12-4 and TRBJ2-1; D perhaps matches TRBD1 (5 bases). The CDR3 totals 15 residues. V dropped 4 bases and J dropped 2 bases, with 12 bases sitting between them. The CDR3, as DNA: TGTGCCAGCAGTTGGGGCCCTCTGGCCTACAATGAGCAGTTCTTC. Its protein product is CASSWGPLAYNEQFF.

This clonotype was counted between two and nine times. The chain is built from TRBV3-1 and TRBJ2-3; no clear D gene. Germline values: CDR1 LGHDT, CDR2 YNNKEL (reference sequence). V was trimmed by 0 bases and J by 0 bases, leaving 10 bases between them. The CDR3 has 16 amino acids. CDR3 DNA: TGTGCCAGCAGCCAAGATAGAGCCCCTAGCACAGATACGCAGTATTTT. This codes for CASSQDRAPSTDTQYF.

This clonotype has just a few counts. This chain uses TRBV5-5 with TRBJ2-7, with TRBD2 as a possible D gene (6 bases). The CDR3 runs 14 residues. V was trimmed by 0 bases and J by 0 bases, leaving 7 bases between them. Germline CDR1 SGHKS, CDR2 YYEKEE (reference sequence). The CDR3 coding sequence is TGTGCCAGCAGCTTGGTAGCGGACTCCTACGAGCAGTACTTC. It translates to CASSLVADSYEQYF.

About this clonotype: This may be a read error, as it is one base from a much larger clone. The genes are TRBV6-9 and TRBJ2-2; D might be TRBD2 (5 bases). This CDR3 region has 15 residues. In germline, CDR1 is MNHGY, CDR2 SVAAGI. CDR3 loop: CASSYLDPQAGELLF. The CDR3 bases are TGTGCCAGCAGTTACTTGGACCCCCAGGCCGGGGAGCTGCTTTTT.

This clonotype was seen repeatedly, ten times or more. The chain links TRBV18 to TRBJ2-1; 7 bases match TRBD2. The V segment lost 6 bases and the J segment 1 base; nucleotides outside the gene matches: 3. Per the germline V gene, CDR1 is KGHSH and CDR2 is LQKENI. The CDR3 is 14 amino acids. For the CDR3, the DNA is TGTGCCAGCTCTCGGGGAGGGTCCTACAATGAGCAGTTCTTC. Its translation: CASSRGGSYNEQFF.

This clonotype was found a few times. The V and J genes are TRBV7-2 and TRBJ1-3; TRBD1 agrees at 9 bases. This CDR3 contains 15 residues. From germline, CDR1 is SGHTA and CDR2 FQGNSA. V shed 0 bases and J 6 bases; nucleotides not matched to a gene: 3. CDR3 coding DNA: TGTGCCAGCAGCTTAGCACAGGGGGCTATAAACACCATATATTTT. This gives the protein CASSLAQGAINTIYF. The whole variable domain, remainder taken from reference TRBV7-2 and TRBJ1-3, is GAGVSQSPSNKVTEKGKDVELRCDPISGHTALYWYRQSLGQGLEFLIYFQGNSAPDKSGLPSDRFSAERTGGSVSTLTIQRTQQEDSAVYLCASSLAQGAINTIYFGEGSWLTVV.

This clonotype was detected many times. V usage is TRBV28 and J usage is TRBJ2-6; possible D gene TRBD2, 6 bases. The germline V gene has CDR1 MDHEN and CDR2 SYDVKM. The CDR3 consists of 17 residues. Trimming cost V 5 bases and J 2 bases, with 16 bases left between them. The DNA of the CDR3 is TGTGCCAGCAGTAGCGGAGGGGCATATGCTGGGGCCAACGTCCTGACTTTC. This codes for CASSSGGAYAGANVLTF.

The chain has TRBV27 and TRBJ2-1; TRBD2 aligns across 11 bases. CDR1 and CDR2 from the germline V gene are MNHEY and SMNVEV (reference sequence). The CDR3 covers 16 residues. J gave up 7 bases and V 1 base, and 6 bases lay outside the gene matches. The CDR3 nucleotides read TGTGCCAGCAGTTTATGGTCTAGCGGGAGGCCGAATGAGCAGTTCTTC. This sequence encodes CASSLWSSGRPNEQFF.

The table lists this clonotype with many counts. The J gene is TRBJ1-2, the V gene TRBV12-3 or TRBV12-4; D uncertain. The CDR3 contains 12 residues. V was cut by 8 bases and J by 6 bases, with 13 bases left in between. This CDR3 is CASVGLGDGYTF. The CDR3 DNA follows: TGTGCCAGCGTAGGACTTGGGGATGGCTACACCTTC.